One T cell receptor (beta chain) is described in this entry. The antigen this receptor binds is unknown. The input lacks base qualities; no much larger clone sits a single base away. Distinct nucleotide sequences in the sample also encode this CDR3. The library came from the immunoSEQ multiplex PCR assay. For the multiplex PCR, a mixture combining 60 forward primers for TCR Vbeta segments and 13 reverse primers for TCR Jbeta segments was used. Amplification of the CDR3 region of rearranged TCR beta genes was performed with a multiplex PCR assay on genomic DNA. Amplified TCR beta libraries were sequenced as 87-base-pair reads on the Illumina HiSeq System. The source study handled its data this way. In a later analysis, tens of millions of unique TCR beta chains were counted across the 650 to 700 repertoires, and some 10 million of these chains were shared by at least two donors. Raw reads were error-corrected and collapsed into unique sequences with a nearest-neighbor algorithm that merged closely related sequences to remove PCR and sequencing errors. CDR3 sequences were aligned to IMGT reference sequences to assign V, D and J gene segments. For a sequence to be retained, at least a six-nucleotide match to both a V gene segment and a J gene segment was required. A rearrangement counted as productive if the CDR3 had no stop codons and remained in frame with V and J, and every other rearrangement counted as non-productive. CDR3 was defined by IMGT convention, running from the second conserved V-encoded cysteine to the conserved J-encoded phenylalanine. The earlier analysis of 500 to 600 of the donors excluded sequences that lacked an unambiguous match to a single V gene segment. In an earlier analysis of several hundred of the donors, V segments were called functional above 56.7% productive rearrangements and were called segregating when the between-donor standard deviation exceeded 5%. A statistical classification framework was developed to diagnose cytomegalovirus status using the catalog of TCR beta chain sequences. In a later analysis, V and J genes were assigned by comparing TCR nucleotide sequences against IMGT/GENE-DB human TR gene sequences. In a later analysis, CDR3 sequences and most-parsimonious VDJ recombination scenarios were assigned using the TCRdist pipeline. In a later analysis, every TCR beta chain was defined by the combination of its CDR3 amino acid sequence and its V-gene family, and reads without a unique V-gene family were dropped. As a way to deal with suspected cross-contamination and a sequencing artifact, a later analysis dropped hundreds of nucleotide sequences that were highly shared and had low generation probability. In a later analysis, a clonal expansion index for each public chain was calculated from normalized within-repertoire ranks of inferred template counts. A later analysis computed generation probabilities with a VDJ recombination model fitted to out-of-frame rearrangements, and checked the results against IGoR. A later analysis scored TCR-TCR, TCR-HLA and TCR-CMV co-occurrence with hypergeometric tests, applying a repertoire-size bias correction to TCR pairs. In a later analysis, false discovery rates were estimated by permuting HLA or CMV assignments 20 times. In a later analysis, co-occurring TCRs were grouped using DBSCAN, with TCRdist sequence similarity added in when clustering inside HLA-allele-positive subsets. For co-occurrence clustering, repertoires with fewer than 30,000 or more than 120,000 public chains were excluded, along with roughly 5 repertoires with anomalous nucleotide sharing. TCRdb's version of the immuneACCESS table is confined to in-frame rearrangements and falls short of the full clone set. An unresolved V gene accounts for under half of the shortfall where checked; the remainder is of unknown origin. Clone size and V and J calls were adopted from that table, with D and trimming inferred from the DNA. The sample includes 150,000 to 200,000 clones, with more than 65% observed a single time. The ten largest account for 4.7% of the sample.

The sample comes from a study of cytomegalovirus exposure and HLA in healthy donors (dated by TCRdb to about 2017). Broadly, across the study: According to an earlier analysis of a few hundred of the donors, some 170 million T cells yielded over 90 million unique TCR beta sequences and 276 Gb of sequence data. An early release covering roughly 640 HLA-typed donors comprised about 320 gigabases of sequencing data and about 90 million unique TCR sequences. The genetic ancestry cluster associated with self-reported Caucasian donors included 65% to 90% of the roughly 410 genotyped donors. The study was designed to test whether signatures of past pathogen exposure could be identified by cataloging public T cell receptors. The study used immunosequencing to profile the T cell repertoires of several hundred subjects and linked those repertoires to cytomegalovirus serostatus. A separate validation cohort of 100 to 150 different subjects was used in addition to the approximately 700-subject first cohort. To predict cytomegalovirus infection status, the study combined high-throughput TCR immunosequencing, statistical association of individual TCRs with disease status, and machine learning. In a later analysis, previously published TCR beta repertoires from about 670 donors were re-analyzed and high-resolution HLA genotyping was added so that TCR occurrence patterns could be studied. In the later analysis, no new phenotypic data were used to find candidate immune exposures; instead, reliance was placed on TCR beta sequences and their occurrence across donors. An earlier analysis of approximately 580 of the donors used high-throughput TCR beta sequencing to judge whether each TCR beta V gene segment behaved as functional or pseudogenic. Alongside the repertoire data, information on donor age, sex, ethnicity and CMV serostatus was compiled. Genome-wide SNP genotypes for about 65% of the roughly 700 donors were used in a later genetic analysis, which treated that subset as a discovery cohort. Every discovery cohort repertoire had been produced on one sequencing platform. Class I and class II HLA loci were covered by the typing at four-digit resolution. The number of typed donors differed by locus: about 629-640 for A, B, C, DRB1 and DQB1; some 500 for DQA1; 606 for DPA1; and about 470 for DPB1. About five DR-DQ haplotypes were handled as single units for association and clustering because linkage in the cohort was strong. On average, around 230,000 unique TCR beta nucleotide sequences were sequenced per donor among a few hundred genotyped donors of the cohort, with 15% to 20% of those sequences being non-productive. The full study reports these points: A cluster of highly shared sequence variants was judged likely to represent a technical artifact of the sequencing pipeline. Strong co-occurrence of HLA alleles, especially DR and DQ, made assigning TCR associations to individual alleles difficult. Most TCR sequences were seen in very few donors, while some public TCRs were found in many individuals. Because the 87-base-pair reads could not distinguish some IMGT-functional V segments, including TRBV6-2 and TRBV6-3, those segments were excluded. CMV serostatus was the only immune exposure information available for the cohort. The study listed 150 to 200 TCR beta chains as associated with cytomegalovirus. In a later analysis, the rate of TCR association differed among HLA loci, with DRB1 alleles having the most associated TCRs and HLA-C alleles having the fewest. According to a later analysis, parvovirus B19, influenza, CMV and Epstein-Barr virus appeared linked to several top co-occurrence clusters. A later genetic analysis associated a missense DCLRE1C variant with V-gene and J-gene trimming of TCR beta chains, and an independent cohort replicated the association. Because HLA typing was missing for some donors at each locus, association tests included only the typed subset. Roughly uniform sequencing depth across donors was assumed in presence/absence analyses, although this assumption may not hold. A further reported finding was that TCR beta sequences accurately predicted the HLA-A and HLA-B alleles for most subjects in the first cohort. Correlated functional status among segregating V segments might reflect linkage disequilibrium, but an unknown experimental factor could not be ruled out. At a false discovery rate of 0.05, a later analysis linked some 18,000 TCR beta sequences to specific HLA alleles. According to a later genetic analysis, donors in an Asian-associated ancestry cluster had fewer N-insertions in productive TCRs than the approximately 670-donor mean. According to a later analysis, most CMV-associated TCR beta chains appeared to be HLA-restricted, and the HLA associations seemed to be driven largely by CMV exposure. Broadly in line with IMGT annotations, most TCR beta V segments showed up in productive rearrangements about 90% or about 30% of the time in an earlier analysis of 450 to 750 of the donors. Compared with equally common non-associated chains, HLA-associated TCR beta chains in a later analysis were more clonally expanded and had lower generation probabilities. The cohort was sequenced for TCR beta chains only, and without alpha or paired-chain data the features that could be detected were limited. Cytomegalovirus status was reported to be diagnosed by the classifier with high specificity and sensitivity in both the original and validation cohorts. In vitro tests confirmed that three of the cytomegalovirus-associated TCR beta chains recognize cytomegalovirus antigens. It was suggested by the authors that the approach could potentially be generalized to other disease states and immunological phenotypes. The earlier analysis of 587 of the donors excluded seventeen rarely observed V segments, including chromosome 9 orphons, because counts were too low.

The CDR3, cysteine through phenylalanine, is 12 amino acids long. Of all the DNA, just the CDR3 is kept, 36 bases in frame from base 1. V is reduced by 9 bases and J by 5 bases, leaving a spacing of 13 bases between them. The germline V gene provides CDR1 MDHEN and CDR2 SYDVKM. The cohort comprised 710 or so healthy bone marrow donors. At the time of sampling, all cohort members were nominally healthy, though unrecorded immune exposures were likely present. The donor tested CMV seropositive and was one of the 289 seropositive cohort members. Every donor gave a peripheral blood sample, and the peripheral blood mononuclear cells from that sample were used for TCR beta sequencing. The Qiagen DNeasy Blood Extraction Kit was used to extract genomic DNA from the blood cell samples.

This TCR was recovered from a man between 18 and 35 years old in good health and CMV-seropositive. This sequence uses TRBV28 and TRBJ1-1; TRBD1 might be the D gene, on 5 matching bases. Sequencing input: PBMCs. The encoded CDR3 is CASRGGGTEAFF. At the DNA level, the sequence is TGTGCCAGTCGTGGGGGGGGAACTGAAGCTTTCTTT. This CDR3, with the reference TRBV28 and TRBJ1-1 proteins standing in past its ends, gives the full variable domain DVKVTQSSRYLVKRTGEKVFLECVQDMDHENMFWYRQDPGLGLRLIYFSYDVKMKEKGDIPEGYSVSREKKERFSLILESASTNQTSMYLCASRGGGTEAFFGQGTRLTVV.